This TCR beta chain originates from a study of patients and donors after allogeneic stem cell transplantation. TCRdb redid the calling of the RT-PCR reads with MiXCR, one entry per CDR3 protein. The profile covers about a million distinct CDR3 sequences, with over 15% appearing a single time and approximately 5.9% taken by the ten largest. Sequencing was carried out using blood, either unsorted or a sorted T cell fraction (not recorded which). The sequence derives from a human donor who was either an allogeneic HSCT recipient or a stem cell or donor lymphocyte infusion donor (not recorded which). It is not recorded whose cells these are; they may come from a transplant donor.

The CDR3 DNA reads TGCAGTGCTGCCGGGACCACCCAAGAGACCCAGTACTTC. Translated, it gives CSAAGTTQETQYF. The rearrangement links TRBV20-1 to TRBJ2-5; D possibly matches TRBD1 or TRBD2 (5 bases each). This CDR3 has 13 residues. V was trimmed by 5 bases and J by 1 base, leaving 11 bases between them. In germline, CDR1 is DFQATT, CDR2 SNEGSKA (reference sequence).